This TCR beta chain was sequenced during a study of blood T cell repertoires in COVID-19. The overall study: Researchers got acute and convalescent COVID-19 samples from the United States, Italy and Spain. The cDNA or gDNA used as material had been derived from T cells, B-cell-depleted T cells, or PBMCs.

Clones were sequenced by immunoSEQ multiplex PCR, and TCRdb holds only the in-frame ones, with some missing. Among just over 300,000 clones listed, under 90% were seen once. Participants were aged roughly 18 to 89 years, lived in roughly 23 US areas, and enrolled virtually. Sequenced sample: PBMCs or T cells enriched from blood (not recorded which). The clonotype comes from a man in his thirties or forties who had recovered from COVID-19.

CDR3 sequence: CASSPPSAGTGGEAFF. CDR3 DNA: TGTGCCAGCAGTCCCCCCTCCGCCGGGACGGGGGGTGAAGCTTTCTTT. The V call is TRBV28, the J call TRBJ1-1; D is perhaps TRBD1 (5 bases). V lost 5 bases to trimming and J lost 7 bases, with 23 bases between them. The CDR3 totals 16 residues. Germline V gene sequence: CDR1 MDHEN, CDR2 SYDVKM.